This is a list of T cell receptor beta chains from one sample in a study of CD8 T cells in ankylosing spondylitis. TCRdb redid the calling of the 5' RACE reads with MiXCR, one entry per CDR3 protein. The sample has 25,000 to 35,000 distinct CDR3 sequences, roughly 5.3% seen once. The specimen sequenced was blood, either unsorted or a sorted T cell fraction (not recorded which). These receptors came from a female donor with ankylosing spondylitis or in good health (not recorded which). The CDR3 runs from the conserved cysteine through the conserved F or W. A D gene is named only where the DNA matches it firmly. Size values are once, few and many counts, or a class for expanded clones, and some rows have none.

v_gene	d_gene	j_gene	abundance	CDR3aa	CDR3nt
TRBV9	TRBD1	TRBJ2-1	many	CASSPGTGSYNEQFF	TGTGCCAGCAGCCCCGGGACAGGGTCCTACAATGAGCAGTTCTTC
TRBV9	.	TRBJ2-2	many	CASSVTGGLGAGELFF	TGTGCCAGCAGCGTTACAGGAGGCCTCGGGGCCGGGGAGCTGTTTTTT
TRBV9	.	TRBJ2-6	.	CASSVATGFGANVLTF	TGTGCCAGCAGCGTAGCTACAGGGTTTGGGGCCAACGTCCTGACTTTC
TRBV9	TRBD1	TRBJ1-2	many	CASSVVGTGSVYGYTF	TGTGCCAGCAGCGTAGTCGGGACAGGGAGCGTCTATGGCTACACCTTC
TRBV9	.	TRBJ2-7	many	CASSNPRAEQYF	TGTGCCAGCAGCAACCCCAGGGCCGAGCAGTACTTC
TRBV9	TRBD1	TRBJ1-4	many	CASSVDGQGEKLFF	TGTGCCAGCAGCGTAGATGGACAGGGTGAAAAACTGTTTTTT
TRBV9	.	TRBJ2-5	few	CASSPGVGGGETQYF	TGTGCCAGCAGCCCAGGCGTGGGAGGGGGAGAGACCCAGTACTTC
TRBV9	.	TRBJ2-3	many	CASSSRGDNTDTQYF	TGTGCCAGCAGCTCCAGGGGTGATAACACAGATACGCAGTATTTT
TRBV9	.	TRBJ1-1	few	CASSLRGYTEAFF	TGTGCCAGCAGCCTGAGGGGATACACTGAAGCTTTCTTT
TRBV20-1	.	TRBJ1-1	.	CSATTVSNTEAFF	TGCAGTGCTACGACAGTAAGTAACACTGAAGCTTTCTTT
TRBV9	.	TRBJ2-7	.	CASSVPSYEQYF	TGTGCCAGCAGCGTACCATCATACGAGCAGTACTTC
TRBV9	.	TRBJ2-7	many	CASSSTGSYEQYF	TGTGCCAGCAGCTCAACGGGCTCCTACGAGCAGTACTTC
TRBV9	TRBD2	TRBJ2-3	many	CASSFGGARDTQYF	TGTGCCAGCAGCTTCGGGGGGGCGCGAGATACGCAGTATTTT
TRBV9	.	TRBJ2-3	many	CASSGFVADTQYF	TGTGCCAGCAGCGGGTTCGTGGCAGATACGCAGTATTTT